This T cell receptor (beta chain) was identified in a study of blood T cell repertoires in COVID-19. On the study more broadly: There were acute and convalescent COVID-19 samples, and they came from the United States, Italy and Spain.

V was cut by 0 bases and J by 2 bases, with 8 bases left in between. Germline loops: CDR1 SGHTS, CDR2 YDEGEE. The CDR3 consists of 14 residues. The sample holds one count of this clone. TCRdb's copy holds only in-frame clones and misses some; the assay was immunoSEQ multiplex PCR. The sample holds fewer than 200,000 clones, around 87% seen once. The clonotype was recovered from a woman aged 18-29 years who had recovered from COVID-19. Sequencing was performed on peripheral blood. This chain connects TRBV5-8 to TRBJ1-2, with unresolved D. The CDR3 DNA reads TGTGCCAGCAGCTTGGAGTCTCTAAACTATGGCTACACCTTC. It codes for CASSLESLNYGYTF.